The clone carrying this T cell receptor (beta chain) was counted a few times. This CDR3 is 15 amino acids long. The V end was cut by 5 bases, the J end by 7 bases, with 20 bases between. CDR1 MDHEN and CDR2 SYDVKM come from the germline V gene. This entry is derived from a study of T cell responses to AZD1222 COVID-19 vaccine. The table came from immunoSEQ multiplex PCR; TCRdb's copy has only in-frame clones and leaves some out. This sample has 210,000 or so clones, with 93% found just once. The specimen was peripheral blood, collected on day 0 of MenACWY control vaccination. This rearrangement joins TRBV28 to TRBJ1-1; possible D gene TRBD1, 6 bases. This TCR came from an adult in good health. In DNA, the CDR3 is TGTGCCAGCAGTCCCCCTGGATTGGGGGCAGGTGAAGCTTTCTTT. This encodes CASSPPGLGAGEAFF. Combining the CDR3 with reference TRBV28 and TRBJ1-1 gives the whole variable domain DVKVTQSSRYLVKRTGEKVFLECVQDMDHENMFWYRQDPGLGLRLIYFSYDVKMKEKGDIPEGYSVSREKKERFSLILESASTNQTSMYLCASSPPGLGAGEAFFGQGTRLTVV.